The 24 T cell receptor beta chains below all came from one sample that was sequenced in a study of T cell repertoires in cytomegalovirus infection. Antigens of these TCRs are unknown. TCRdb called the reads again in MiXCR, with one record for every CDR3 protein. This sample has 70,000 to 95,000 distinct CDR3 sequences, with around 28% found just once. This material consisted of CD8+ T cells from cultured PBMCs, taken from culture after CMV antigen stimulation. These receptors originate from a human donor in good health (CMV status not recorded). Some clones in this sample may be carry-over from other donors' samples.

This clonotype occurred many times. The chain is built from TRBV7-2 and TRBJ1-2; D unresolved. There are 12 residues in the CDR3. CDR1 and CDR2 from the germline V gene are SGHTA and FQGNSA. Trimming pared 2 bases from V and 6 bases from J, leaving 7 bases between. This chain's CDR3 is CASSLRTDGYTF. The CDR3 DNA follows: TGTGCCAGCAGCTTAAGAACCGATGGCTACACCTTC.

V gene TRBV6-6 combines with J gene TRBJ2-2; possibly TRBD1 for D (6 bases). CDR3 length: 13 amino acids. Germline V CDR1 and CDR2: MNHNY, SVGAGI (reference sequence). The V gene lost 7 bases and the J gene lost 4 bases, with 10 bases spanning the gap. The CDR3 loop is CASTTDSTGELFF. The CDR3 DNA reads TGTGCCAGCACCACGGACAGCACCGGGGAGCTGTTTTTT.

CDR3 sequence reads: CASGSPLEGISNQPQHF. CDR3 DNA: TGTGCTAGTGGCAGCCCCTTGGAAGGGATCAGCAATCAGCCCCAGCATTTT. The chain combines TRBV12-5 with TRBJ1-5, with D unclear. The germline gives CDR1 LGHNT, CDR2 FRNRAP. The germline V and J ends were trimmed by 6 bases and 1 base, with 19 bases remaining between them. The CDR3 spans 17 residues.

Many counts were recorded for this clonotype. The chain's CDR3 is CASSQDSGVANQPQHF. CDR3 in DNA: TGCGCCAGCAGCCAAGATTCTGGGGTCGCCAATCAGCCCCAGCATTTT. The gene calls are TRBV4-1 and TRBJ1-5; D is unclear. The CDR3 is 16 amino acids. The V gene's germline CDR1 is MGHRA and CDR2 YSYEKL. V was shortened by 0 bases and J by 3 bases, with 12 bases between the two germline ends.

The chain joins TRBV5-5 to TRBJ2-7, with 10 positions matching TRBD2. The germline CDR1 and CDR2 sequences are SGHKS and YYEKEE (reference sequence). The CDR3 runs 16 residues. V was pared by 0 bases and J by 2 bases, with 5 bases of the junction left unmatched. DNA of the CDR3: TGTGCCAGCAGCTTGGCATCAGCGGGGGGGCCCTACGAGCAGTACTTC. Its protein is CASSLASAGGPYEQYF.

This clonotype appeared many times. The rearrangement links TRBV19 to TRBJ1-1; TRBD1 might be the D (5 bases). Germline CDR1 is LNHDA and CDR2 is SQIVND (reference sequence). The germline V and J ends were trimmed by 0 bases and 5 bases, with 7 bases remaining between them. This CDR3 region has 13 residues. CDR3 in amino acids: CASSIDGGTEAFF. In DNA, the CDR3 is TGTGCCAGTAGTATAGATGGGGGGACTGAAGCTTTCTTT.

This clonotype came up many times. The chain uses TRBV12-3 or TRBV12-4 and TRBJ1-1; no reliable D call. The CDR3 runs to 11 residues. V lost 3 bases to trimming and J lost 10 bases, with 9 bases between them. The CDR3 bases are TGTGCCAGCAGTTTCAAGGGTAGAGCTTTCTTT. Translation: CASSFKGRAFF.

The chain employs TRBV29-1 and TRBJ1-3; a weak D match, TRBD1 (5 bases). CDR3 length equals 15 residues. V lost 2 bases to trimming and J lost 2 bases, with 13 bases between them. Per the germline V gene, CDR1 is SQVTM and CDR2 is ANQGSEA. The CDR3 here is CSVEKGPRAGNTIYF. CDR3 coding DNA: TGCAGCGTTGAAAAGGGACCTAGGGCTGGAAACACCATATATTTT.

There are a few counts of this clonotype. This CDR3 reads CASSMSVQEALGYTF. CDR3 coding DNA: TGTGCCAGTAGTATGAGTGTACAGGAGGCCCTTGGCTACACCTTC. The chain uses TRBV19 and TRBJ1-2; TRBD1 is a possible D gene (5 bases). The CDR3 sequence is 15 residues long. The germline gives CDR1 LNHDA, CDR2 SQIVND (reference sequence). The V end lost 3 bases, the J end lost 7 bases, and 18 bases lay between the germline ends.

DNA for the CDR3: TGCAGTGCCGGCGGGGGGGCCGGCGACAATGAGCAGTTCTTC. This translates into CSAGGGAGDNEQFF. This chain joins TRBV20-1 and TRBJ2-1; 9 bases align to TRBD2. V gave up 6 bases and J gave up 5 bases; unmatched junction bases: 8. Germline values: CDR1 DFQATT, CDR2 SNEGSKA (reference sequence). There are 14 residues in the CDR3.

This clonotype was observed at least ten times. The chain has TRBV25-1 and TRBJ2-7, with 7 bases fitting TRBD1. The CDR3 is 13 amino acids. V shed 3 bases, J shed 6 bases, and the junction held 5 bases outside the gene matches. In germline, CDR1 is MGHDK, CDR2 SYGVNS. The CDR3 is CASSETGIREQYF. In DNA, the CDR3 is TGTGCCAGCAGTGAGACAGGGATTCGCGAGCAGTACTTC.

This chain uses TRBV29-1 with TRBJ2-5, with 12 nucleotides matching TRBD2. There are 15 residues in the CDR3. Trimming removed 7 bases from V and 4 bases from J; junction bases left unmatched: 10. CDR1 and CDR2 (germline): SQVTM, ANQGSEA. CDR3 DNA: TGCAGCGCCCTCGGACTAGCGGGGTTCGGAGAGACCCAGTACTTC. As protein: CSALGLAGFGETQYF.

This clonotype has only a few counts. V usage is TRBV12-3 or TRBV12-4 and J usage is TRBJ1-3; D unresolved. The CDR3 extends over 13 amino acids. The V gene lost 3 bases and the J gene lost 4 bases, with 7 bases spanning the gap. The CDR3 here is CASSFAPGNTIYF. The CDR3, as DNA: TGTGCCAGCAGTTTTGCTCCCGGAAACACCATATATTTT.

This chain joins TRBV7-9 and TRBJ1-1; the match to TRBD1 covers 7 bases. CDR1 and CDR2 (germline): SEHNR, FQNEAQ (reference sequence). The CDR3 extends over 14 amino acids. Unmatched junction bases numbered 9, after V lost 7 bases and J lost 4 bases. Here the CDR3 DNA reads TGTGCCAGCACCTCCCCAAGACAGGGCACTGAAGCTTTCTTT. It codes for CASTSPRQGTEAFF. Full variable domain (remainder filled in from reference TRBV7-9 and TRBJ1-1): DTGVSQNPRHKITKRGQNVTFRCDPISEHNRLYWYRQTLGQGPEFLTYFQNEAQLEKSRLLSDRFSAERPKGSFSTLEIQRTEQGDSAMYLCASTSPRQGTEAFFGQGTRLTVV.

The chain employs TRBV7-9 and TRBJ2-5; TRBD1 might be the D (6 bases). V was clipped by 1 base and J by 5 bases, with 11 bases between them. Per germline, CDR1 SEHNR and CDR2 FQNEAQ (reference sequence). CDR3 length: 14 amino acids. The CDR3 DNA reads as TGTGCCAGCAGCTTAGAGGACAGTCGGGAGACCCAGTACTTC. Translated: CASSLEDSRETQYF.

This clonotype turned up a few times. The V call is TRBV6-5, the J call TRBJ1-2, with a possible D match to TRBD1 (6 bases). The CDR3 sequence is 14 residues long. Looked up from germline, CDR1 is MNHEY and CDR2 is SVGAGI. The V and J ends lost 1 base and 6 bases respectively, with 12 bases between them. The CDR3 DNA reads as TGTGCCAGCAGTTACTTTTCGGGGGCGGATGGCTACACCTTC. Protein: CASSYFSGADGYTF.

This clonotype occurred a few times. The CDR3 DNA sequence: TGTGCCAGCAGTCGGACAGGGGGCGGAAACACCATATATTTT. This sequence encodes CASSRTGGGNTIYF. The genes are TRBV12-3 or TRBV12-4 and TRBJ1-3, with TRBD1 identical over 11 bases. The trim removed 5 bases at V and 4 bases at J, leaving 1 base unmatched. The CDR3 length is 14 residues.

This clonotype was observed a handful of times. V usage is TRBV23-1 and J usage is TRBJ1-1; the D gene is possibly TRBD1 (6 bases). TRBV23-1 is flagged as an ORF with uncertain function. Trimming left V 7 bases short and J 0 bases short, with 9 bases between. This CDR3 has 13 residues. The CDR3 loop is CASMDSMNTEAFF. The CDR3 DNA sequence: TGCGCCAGCATGGACAGCATGAACACTGAAGCTTTCTTT.

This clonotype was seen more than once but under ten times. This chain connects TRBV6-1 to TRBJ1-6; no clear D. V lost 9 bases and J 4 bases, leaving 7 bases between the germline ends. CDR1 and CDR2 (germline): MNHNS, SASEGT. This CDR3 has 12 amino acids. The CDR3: CASTDYNSPLHF. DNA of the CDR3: TGTGCCAGTACAGATTATAATTCACCCCTCCACTTT.

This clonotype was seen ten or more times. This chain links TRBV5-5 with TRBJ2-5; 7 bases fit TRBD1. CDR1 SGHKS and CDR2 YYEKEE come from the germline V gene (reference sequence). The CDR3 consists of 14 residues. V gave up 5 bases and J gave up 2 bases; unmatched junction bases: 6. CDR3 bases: TGTGCCAGCAGTTCGACAGGGAGACAAGAGACCCAGTACTTC. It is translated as CASSSTGRQETQYF.

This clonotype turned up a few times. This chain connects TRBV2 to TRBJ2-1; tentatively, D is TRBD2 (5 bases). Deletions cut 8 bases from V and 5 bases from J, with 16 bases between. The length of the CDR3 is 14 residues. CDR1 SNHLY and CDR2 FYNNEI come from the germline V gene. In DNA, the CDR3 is TGTGCCAGCCCCGCGCTTCGGGATAACAATGAGCAGTTCTTC. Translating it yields CASPALRDNNEQFF.

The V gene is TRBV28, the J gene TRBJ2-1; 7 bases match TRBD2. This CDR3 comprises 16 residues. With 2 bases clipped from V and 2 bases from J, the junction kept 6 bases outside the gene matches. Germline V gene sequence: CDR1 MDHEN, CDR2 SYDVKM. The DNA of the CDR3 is TGTGCCAGCAGTTTAATGGCTAGCGGAGCCTACAATGAGCAGTTCTTC. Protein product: CASSLMASGAYNEQFF.

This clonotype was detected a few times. The DNA of the CDR3 is TGCGCCAGCAGTCCAGGGCGGGGGGCCTACGAGCAGTACTTC. It specifies CASSPGRGAYEQYF. V gene TRBV4-3 combines with J gene TRBJ2-7, with TRBD2 matching 8 bases. Germline-derived CDR1 and CDR2 are LGHNA and YSLEER. CDR3 size: 14 residues. J was trimmed by 2 bases and V by 6 bases; bases with no gene match: 6.

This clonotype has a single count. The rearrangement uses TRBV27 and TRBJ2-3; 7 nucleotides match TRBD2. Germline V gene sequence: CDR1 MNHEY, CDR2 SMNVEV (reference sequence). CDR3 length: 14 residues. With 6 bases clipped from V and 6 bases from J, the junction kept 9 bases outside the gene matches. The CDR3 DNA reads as TGTGCCAGCAGGGGAGGAGCGGGGTGGGATACGCAGTATTTT. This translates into CASRGGAGWDTQYF.